These T cell receptor beta chains were read from a single sample in a study of cytomegalovirus exposure and HLA in healthy donors. Generated by immunoSEQ multiplex PCR, the TCRdb table keeps only in-frame clones and is missing some. The repertoire holds some 150,000 clones, with about four fifths as singletons. Sequencing was performed on PBMCs. These receptors were collected from a human donor in good health. Both conserved end residues are part of each CDR3. A D gene is named only where the DNA matches it firmly. The listing skips clone size in some rows; elsewhere it reads once, few, many or a size class.

>TRBV7-2|NA|NA|TRBJ1-1
CASSLAWGPEAFF
TGTGCCAGCAGCTTAGCGTGGGGGCCTGAAGCTTTCTTT
>TRBV11-2|NA|NA|TRBJ2-5
CASSLDVYRETQYF
TGTGCCAGCAGCTTAGATGTCTACCGAGAGACCCAGTACTTC
>TRBV5-5|NA|NA|TRBJ1-2
CASSVEDFVIPNYGYTF
TGTGCCAGCAGCGTGGAGGACTTCGTAATTCCTAACTATGGCTACACCTTC
>TRBV7-9|NA|TRBD2|TRBJ2-1
CASSLTRGGHNEQFF
TGTGCCAGCAGCTTGACCCGGGGGGGCCACAATGAGCAGTTCTTC
>TRBV5-1|NA|NA|TRBJ2-3
CASSLPPGGTDTQYF
TGCGCCAGCAGCTTGCCCCCCGGGGGCACAGATACGCAGTATTTT
>TRBV15|NA|NA|TRBJ2-1
CATSRDSRAVLFNEQFF
TGTGCCACCAGCAGAGATTCGCGAGCGGTCCTATTCAATGAGCAGTTCTTC
>TRBV6-1|NA|TRBD1|TRBJ2-2
CASMTTGGTGELFF
TGTGCCAGTATGACGACAGGGGGCACCGGGGAGCTGTTTTTT
>TRBV19|once|TRBD2|TRBJ2-5
CASSEVAGVGETQYF
TGTGCCAGTAGTGAGGTAGCGGGAGTCGGTGAGACCCAGTACTTC
>TRBV5-4|NA|TRBD2|TRBJ2-1
CASTRLAAPNEQFF
TGTGCCAGCACCCGTCTAGCGGCACCCAATGAGCAGTTCTTC
>TRBV6-4|NA|NA|TRBJ2-2
CASSETRLINTGELFF
TGTGCCAGCAGTGAAACTAGGCTTATCAACACCGGGGAGCTGTTTTTT
>TRBV11-2|NA|NA|TRBJ1-1
CASSLPPREVEAFF
TGTGCCAGCAGCCTTCCTCCCCGGGAAGTTGAAGCTTTCTTT
>TRBV6-1|NA|NA|TRBJ2-7
CASSEAPARSSYEQYF
TGTGCCAGCAGTGAAGCGCCAGCGAGATCCTCCTACGAGCAGTACTTC
>TRBV27|NA|NA|TRBJ1-2
CASRLTPGQNYGYPF
TGTGCCAGCAGACTCACCCCGGGACAAAACTATGGCTACCCCTTC
>TRBV28|NA|TRBD1|TRBJ2-7
CASSSGTGGDEQYF
TGTGCCAGCAGTTCCGGGACAGGGGGCGACGAGCAGTACTTC